These 13 T cell receptor beta chains share one sample of origin, sequenced in a study of blood T cell repertoires in COVID-19. The protocol was immunoSEQ multiplex PCR, while the TCRdb copy is restricted to in-frame clones and leaves out a portion. Of 300,000 to 400,000 clones in the sample, 80% to 90% were seen once. The sequencing sample was made of PBMCs or T cells enriched from blood (not recorded which). These receptors were obtained from a woman aged 40 to 50 with acute COVID-19.

The genes are TRBV10-3 and TRBJ2-7; TRBD1 aligns across 10 bases. The trim removed 4 bases at V and 3 bases at J, leaving 3 bases unmatched. Germline V gene data show CDR1 as ENHRY and CDR2 as SYGVKD. The CDR3 is 14 amino acids. The CDR3 spells CAISGRDRGYEQYF. CDR3 in DNA: TGTGCCATCAGTGGCCGGGACAGGGGCTACGAGCAGTACTTC.

This CDR3 is CASSADRAYGYTF. The CDR3 nucleotides read TGTGCCAGTAGTGCGGACAGGGCCTATGGCTACACCTTC. The chain is built from TRBV19 and TRBJ1-2, with 8 bases aligning to TRBD1. The germline V gene has CDR1 LNHDA and CDR2 SQIVND (reference sequence). This CDR3 is built from 13 residues. V was clipped by 5 bases and J by 4 bases; unmatched bases: 3.

The CDR3 DNA sequence: TGTGCCAGCTCACCCGATACAGGGGGCGCGACTTTCTTT. This gives the protein CASSPDTGGATFF. The chain employs TRBV18 and TRBJ1-1, with 9 bases lining up with TRBD1. Germline CDR1 reads KGHSH; CDR2 reads LQKENI. The CDR3 contains 13 residues. Losses at the gene ends were 3 bases for V and 12 bases for J; bases not matched to a gene: 8.

This chain uses TRBV5-4 with TRBJ2-7; D unclear. CDR1 SGHNT and CDR2 YYREEE come from the germline V gene (reference sequence). The CDR3 is 14 amino acids. V lost 0 bases and J 0 bases, leaving 7 bases between the germline ends. CDR3 in DNA: TGTGCCAGCAGCTTGGAACAGCCCTCCTACGAGCAGTACTTC. This translates into CASSLEQPSYEQYF.

This chain connects TRBV5-6 to TRBJ1-2, with a weak D call TRBD1 (6 bases). V was pared by 0 bases and J by 6 bases, with 12 bases between. The CDR3 length is 14 residues. Looked up from germline, CDR1 is SGHDT and CDR2 is YYEEEE. In DNA form, the CDR3 reads TGTGCCAGCAGCTTGGGGTTTGCAGGGGATGGCTACACCTTC. Translating it yields CASSLGFAGDGYTF.

The J gene is TRBJ2-1, the V gene TRBV7-2; maybe TRBD2 (6 bases). V lost 1 base, J lost 6 bases, and 7 bases lay in between. Germline CDR1 and CDR2: SGHTA and FQGNSA. This CDR3 spans 13 amino acids. For the CDR3, the DNA is TGTGCCAGCAGCTTAGGACTAGGCAATGAGCAGTTCTTC. Translated: CASSLGLGNEQFF.

This clone was seen a handful of times. The chain carries TRBV6-5 and TRBJ1-4; 7 bases fit TRBD1. Germline CDR1 and CDR2: MNHEY and SVGAGI. The CDR3 covers 15 residues. Trimming at V came to 0 bases and at J to 8 bases, leaving 6 bases not matched to a gene. This CDR3 reads CASSYSPGTDEKLFF. The CDR3 DNA follows: TGTGCCAGCAGTTACTCCCCCGGGACAGACGAAAAACTGTTTTTT.

The V call is TRBV12-3 or TRBV12-4, the J call TRBJ1-6; D is undetermined. CDR3 size: 13 residues. Trimming took 2 bases from V and 13 from J, leaving 12 bases between them. The CDR3 loop reads CASSLNEGVPLHF. The CDR3 DNA sequence: TGTGCCAGCAGTTTAAACGAGGGTGTTCCCCTCCACTTT.

The gene calls are TRBV4-3 and TRBJ2-7, with 9 nucleotides matching TRBD1. This CDR3 has 16 residues. The junction had 13 bases not matched to a gene; V was cut back by 1 base and J by 9 bases. Germline CDR1 and CDR2: LGHNA and YSLEER. As DNA, the CDR3 is TGCGCCAGCAGCCAAGGGGTGATATTACAGGGGGCCGGGCAGTACTTC. It specifies CASSQGVILQGAGQYF.

The V gene is TRBV7-6, the J gene TRBJ1-2; 9 bases match TRBD1. Trimming at V came to 1 base and at J to 4 bases, leaving 7 bases not matched to a gene. CDR1 and CDR2 (germline): SGHVS, FNYEAQ. There are 16 residues in the CDR3. DNA for the CDR3: TGTGCCAGCAGCTTAGGTGGGACAGGGATCGGCTATGGCTACACCTTC. Amino acids: CASSLGGTGIGYGYTF.

This sequence joins TRBV9 and TRBJ2-1; D might be TRBD2 (6 bases). This CDR3 contains 15 residues. Germline CDR1 SGDLS, CDR2 YYNGEE. V shed 2 bases and J shed 5 bases, with 14 bases lying between them. The CDR3 DNA reads TGTGCCAGCAGCGTTGGATGGGACTGGAACAATGAGCAGTTCTTC. Protein product: CASSVGWDWNNEQFF.

In the case of this clone: Distinct nucleotide sequences in the sample also encode this CDR3. This chain connects TRBV9 to TRBJ2-5, with TRBD2 matching 7 bases. CDR3 length: 15 residues. V shed 0 bases and J 1 base; nucleotides not matched to a gene: 3. CDR1 is SGDLS and CDR2 is YYNGEE in the germline V gene. The CDR3 region is CASSVGWGGQETQYF. CDR3 sequence (DNA): TGTGCCAGCAGCGTAGGTTGGGGGGGCCAAGAGACCCAGTACTTC.

This chain joins TRBV7-3 and TRBJ2-1; D remains ambiguous. V gave up 5 bases and J gave up 4 bases, with 6 bases separating them. Germline lookup yields CDR1 SGHTA and CDR2 FQGTGA. The CDR3 length is 12 residues. DNA of the CDR3: TGTGCCAGCAGCCTTTCTTACAATGAGCAGTTCTTC. This codes for CASSLSYNEQFF.